This TCR beta chain was identified during a study of T-cell reconstitution after alpha-beta-depleted transplantation in children. The V gene end was trimmed by 6 bases and the J gene end by 5 bases; junction bases not matched to a gene: 8. The CDR3 extends over 15 amino acids. For TCRbeta, the library was prepared with unique molecular identifiers. MiXCR, run by TCRdb on the PCR reads, gives a single entry per CDR3 protein. The table shows some 200,000 distinct CDR3 sequences, with more than 14% occurring only once. The sample was PBMCs from the stem cell graft donor, taken from the stem cell graft. The clonotype was recovered from a human donor who donated a stem cell graft to a child with acute lymphoblastic leukemia. V usage is TRBV12-3 or TRBV12-4 and J usage is TRBJ2-7, with TRBD1 identical over 12 bases. Written as DNA, the CDR3 is TGTGCCAGCAGCCAGGGACAGGGGGCGAGGAACGAGCAGTACTTC. Protein sequence: CASSQGQGARNEQYF.